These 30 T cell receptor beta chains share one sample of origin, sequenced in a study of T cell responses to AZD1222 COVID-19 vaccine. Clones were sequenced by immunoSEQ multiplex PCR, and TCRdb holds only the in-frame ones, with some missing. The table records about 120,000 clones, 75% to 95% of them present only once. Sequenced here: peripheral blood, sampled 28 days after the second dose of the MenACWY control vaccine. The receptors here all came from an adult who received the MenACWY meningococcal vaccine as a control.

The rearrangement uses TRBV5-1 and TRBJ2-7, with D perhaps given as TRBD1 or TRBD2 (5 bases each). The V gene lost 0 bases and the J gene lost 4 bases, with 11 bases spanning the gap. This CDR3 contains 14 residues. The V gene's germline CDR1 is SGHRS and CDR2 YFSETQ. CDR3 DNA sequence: TGCGCCAGCAGCTTGGGAGGGGTCAGATACGAGCAGTACTTC. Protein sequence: CASSLGGVRYEQYF.

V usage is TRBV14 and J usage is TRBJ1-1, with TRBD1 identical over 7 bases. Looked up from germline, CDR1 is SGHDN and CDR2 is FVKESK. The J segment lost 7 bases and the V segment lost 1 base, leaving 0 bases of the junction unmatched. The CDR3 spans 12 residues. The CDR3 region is CASSQGQGEAFF. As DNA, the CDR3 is TGTGCCAGCAGCCAAGGACAGGGTGAAGCTTTCTTT.

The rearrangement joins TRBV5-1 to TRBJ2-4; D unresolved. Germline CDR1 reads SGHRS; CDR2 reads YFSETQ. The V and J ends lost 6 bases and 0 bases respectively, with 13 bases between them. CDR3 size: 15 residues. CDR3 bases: TGCGCCAGCATGATCAGCCAATTAGCCAAAAACATTCAGTACTTC. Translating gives CASMISQLAKNIQYF.

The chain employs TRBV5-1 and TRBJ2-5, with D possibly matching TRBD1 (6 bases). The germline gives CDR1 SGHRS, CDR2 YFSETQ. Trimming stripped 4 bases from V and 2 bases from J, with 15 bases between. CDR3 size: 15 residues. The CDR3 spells CASSPGQRLQETQYF. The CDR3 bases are TGCGCCAGCAGCCCCGGACAGCGTCTACAAGAGACCCAGTACTTC.

CDR3 in DNA: TGTGCCAGCAGCATACAGACAGATTACAATGAGCAGTTCTTC. Translation gives CASSIQTDYNEQFF. J is TRBJ2-1 and V is TRBV21-1; whether TRBD1, the table's D call, matches the DNA was not checked. TRBV21-1 is designated a pseudogene. The CDR3 has 14 residues.

CDR3 residues: CASSERQGASAEAFF. In DNA, the CDR3 is TGTGCCAGCAGTGAAAGACAGGGGGCATCGGCTGAAGCTTTCTTT. The chain is built from TRBV2 and TRBJ1-1, with TRBD1 identical over 10 bases. The CDR3 is 15 residues long. Trimming cost V 2 bases and J 6 bases; bases outside gene matches: 6. Germline V CDR1 and CDR2: SNHLY, FYNNEI.

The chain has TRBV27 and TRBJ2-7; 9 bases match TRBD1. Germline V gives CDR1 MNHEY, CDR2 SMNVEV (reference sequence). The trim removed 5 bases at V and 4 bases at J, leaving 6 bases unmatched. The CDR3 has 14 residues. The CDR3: CASSISGTGYEQYV. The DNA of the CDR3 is TGTGCCAGCAGTATCTCCGGGACAGGGTACGAGCAGTACGTC.

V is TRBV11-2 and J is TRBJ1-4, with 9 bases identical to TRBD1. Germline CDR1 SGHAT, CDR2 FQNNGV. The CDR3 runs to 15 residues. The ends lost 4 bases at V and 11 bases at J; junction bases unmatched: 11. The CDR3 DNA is TGTGCCAGCAGCTCCGGGACAGGGTATTTCGGGAAACTGTTTTTT. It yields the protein CASSSGTGYFGKLFF.

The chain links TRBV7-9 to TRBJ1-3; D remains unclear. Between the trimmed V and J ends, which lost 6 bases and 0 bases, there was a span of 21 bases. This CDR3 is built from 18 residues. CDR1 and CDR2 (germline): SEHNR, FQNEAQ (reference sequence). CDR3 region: CASSPPLQDGSSGNTIYF. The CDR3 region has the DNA TGTGCCAGCAGTCCTCCCCTCCAGGACGGGAGCTCTGGAAACACCATATATTTT.

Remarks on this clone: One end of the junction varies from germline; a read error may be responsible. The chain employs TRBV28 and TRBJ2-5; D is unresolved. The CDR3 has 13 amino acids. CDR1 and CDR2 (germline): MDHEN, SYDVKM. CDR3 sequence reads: CASNLSARETQYF. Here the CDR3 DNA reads TGTGCCAGCAATTTATCAGCCCGAGAGACCCAGTACTTC.

DNA of the CDR3: TGCGCCAGCAGCTTGTTTGGTACGGGGGGAAAGGACAATGAGCAGTTCTTC. The encoded protein is CASSLFGTGGKDNEQFF. This chain uses TRBV5-1 with TRBJ2-1, with 7 bases identical to TRBD2. V lost 1 base to trimming and J lost 5 bases; unmatched junction nucleotides: 12. The CDR3 loop spans 17 amino acids. Germline CDR1 SGHRS, CDR2 YFSETQ.

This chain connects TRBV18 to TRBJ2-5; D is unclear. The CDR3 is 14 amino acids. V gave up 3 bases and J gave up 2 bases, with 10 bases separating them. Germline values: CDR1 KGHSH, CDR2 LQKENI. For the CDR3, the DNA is TGTGCCAGCTCACCTTGGGCGGCTCAAGAGACCCAGTACTTC. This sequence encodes CASSPWAAQETQYF.

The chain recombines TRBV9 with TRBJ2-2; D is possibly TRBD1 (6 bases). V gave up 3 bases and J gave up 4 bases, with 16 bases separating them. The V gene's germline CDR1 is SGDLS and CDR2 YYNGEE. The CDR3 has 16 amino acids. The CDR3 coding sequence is TGTGCCAGCAGCGGCCGGACAGACGAGGGCACCGGGGAGCTGTTTTTT. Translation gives CASSGRTDEGTGELFF. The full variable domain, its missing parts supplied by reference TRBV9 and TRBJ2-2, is DSGVTQTPKHLITATGQRVTLRCSPRSGDLSVYWYQQSLDQGLQFLIQYYNGEERAKGNILERFSAQQFPDLHSELNLSSLELGDSALYFCASSGRTDEGTGELFFGEGSRLTVL.

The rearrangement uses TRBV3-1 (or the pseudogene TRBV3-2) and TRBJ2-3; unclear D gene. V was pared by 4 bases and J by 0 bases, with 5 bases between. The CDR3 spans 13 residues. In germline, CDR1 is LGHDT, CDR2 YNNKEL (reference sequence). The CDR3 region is CASSRRSTDTQYF. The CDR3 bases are TGTGCCAGCAGCCGACGAAGCACAGATACGCAGTATTTT.

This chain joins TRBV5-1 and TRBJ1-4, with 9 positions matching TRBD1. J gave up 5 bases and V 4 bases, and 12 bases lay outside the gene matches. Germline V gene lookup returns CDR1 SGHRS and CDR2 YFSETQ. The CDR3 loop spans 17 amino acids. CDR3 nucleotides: TGCGCCAGCAGCCAACTACCGGGACAGGGCGGCAATGAAAAACTGTTTTTT. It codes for CASSQLPGQGGNEKLFF.

This CDR3 reads CASSSNVGVGEQYF. CDR3 DNA sequence: TGTGCCAGCTCATCTAATGTTGGGGTAGGCGAGCAGTACTTC. The V gene is TRBV18, the J gene TRBJ2-7, with D hard to call. The ends were cut back, 5 bases at V and 6 bases at J, with 17 bases in the middle. Germline values: CDR1 KGHSH, CDR2 LQKENI. This CDR3 is built from 14 residues.

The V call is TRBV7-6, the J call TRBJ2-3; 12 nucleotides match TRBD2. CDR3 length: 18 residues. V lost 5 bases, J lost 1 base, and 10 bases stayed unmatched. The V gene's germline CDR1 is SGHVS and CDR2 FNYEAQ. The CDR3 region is CASSQTSGGIIGTDTQYF. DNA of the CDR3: TGTGCCAGCAGCCAAACTAGCGGGGGGATCATTGGCACAGATACGCAGTATTTT. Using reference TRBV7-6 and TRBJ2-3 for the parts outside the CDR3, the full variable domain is GAGVSQSPRYKVTKRGQDVALRCDPISGHVSLYWYRQALGQGPEFLTYFNYEAQQDKSGLPNDRFSAERPEGSISTLTIQRTEQRDSAMYRCASSQTSGGIIGTDTQYFGPGTRLTVL.

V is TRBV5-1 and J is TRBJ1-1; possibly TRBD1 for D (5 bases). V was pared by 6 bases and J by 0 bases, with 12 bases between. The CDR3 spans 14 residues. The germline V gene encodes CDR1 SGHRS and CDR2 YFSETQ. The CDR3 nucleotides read TGCGCCAGCATGCGGGACGGACTGAACACTGAAGCTTTCTTT. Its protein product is CASMRDGLNTEAFF.

The CDR3: CASSLPNYGYTF. The CDR3 nucleotides are TGTGCCAGCAGCTTACCCAACTATGGCTACACCTTC. V and J are TRBV7-2 and TRBJ1-2, with no clear D. The length of the CDR3 is 12 residues. Germline CDR1 is SGHTA and CDR2 is FQGNSA. Trimming took off 2 bases at V and 2 bases at J, with 3 bases between the two ends.

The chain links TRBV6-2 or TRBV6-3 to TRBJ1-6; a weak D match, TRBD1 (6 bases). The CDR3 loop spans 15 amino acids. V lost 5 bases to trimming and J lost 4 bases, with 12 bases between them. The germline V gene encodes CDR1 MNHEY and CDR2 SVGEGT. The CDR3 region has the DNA TGTGCCAGCAGTCTCCCCCAGGGGTATAATTCACCCCTCCACTTT. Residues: CASSLPQGYNSPLHF.

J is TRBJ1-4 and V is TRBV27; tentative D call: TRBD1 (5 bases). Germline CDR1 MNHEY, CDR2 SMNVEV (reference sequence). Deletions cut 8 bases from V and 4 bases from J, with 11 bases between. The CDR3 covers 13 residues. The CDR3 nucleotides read TGTGCCAGCGGGGACGGATATAATGAAAAACTGTTTTTT. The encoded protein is CASGDGYNEKLFF.

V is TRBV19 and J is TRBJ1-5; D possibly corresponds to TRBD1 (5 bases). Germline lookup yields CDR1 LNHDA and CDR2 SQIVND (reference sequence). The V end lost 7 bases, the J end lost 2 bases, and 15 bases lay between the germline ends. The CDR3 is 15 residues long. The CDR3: CASTDGAGGNQPQHF. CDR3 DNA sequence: TGTGCCAGTACCGATGGGGCCGGGGGCAATCAGCCCCAGCATTTT. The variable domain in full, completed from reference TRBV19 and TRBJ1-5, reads DGGITQSPKYLFRKEGQNVTLSCEQNLNHDAMYWYRQDPGQGLRLIYYSQIVNDFQKGDIAEGYSVSREKKESFPLTVTSAQKNPTAFYLCASTDGAGGNQPQHFGDGTRLSIL.

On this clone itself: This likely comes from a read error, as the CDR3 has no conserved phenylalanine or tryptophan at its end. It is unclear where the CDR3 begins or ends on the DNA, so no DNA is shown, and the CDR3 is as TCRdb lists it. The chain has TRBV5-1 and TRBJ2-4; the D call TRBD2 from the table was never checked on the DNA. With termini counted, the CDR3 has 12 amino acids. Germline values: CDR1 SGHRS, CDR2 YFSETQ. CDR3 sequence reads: CASLGTSGRRDI.

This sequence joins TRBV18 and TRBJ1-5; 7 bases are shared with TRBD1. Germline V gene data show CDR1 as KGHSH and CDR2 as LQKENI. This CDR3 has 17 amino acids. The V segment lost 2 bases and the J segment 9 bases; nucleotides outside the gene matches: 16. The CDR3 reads CASSPSDRAPRETPQHF. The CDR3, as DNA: TGTGCCAGCTCACCATCCGACAGGGCCCCCAGGGAGACGCCCCAGCATTTT.

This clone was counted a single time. The DNA for the CDR3 is TGTGCCAGCAGTTTAGGTCTACGTGAGCAGTTCTTC. Translated, it gives CASSLGLREQFF. J is TRBJ2-1 and V is TRBV12-3 or TRBV12-4, with D hard to call. The V gene lost 1 base and the J gene lost 9 bases, with 7 bases spanning the gap. The CDR3 covers 12 residues.

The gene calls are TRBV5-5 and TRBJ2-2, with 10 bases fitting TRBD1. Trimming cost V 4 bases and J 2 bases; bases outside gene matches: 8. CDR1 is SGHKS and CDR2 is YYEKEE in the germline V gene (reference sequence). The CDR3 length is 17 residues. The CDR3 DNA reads TGTGCCAGCAGCGGCGGACAGGGGGAATTAAACACCGGGGAGCTGTTTTTT. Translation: CASSGGQGELNTGELFF.

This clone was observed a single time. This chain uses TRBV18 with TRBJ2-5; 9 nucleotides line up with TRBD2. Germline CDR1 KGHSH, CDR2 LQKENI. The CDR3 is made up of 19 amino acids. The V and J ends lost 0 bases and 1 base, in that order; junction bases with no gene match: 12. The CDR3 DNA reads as TGTGCCAGCTCACCACCGGCCCCTGGTGTTAGCGGGAGCCAAGAGACCCAGTACTTC. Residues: CASSPPAPGVSGSQETQYF.

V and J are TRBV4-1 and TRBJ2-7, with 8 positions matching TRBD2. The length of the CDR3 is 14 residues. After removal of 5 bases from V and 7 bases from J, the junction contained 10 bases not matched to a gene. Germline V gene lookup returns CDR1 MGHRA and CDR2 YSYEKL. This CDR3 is CASSSGLGVSEQYF. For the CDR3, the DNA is TGCGCCAGCAGCTCGGGACTAGGGGTGAGTGAGCAGTACTTC.

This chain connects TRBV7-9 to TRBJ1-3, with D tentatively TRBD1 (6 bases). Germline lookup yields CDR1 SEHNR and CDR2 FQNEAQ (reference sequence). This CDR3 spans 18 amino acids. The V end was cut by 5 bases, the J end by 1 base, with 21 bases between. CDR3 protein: CASSPSRDKEVSGNTIYF. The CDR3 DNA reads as TGTGCCAGCAGCCCGAGCCGGGACAAAGAAGTGTCTGGAAACACCATATATTTT. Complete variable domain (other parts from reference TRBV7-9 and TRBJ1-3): DTGVSQNPRHKITKRGQNVTFRCDPISEHNRLYWYRQTLGQGPEFLTYFQNEAQLEKSRLLSDRFSAERPKGSFSTLEIQRTEQGDSAMYLCASSPSRDKEVSGNTIYFGEGSWLTVV.

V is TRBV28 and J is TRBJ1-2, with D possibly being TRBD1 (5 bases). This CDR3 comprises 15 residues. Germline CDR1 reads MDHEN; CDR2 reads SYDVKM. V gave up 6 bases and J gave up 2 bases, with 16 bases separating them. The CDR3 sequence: CASSSFRDGNYGYTF. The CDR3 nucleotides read TGTGCCAGCAGCTCCTTCCGGGACGGCAACTATGGCTACACCTTC.